This section outlines one T cell receptor (beta chain) sequence together with its context. Clones were sequenced by immunoSEQ multiplex PCR, and TCRdb holds only the in-frame ones, with some missing. The sample shows 31,000 or so clones, 88% of them seen only once. This sample is part of a study of T cells in localized non-small cell lung cancer. Germline assignment: CDR1 KGHSH and CDR2 LQKENI. V was pared by 6 bases and J by 8 bases, with 16 bases between. The CDR3 is 14 residues long. The specimen was peripheral blood mononuclear cells, collected before any cancer treatment. The chain recombines TRBV18 with TRBJ1-4; possible D gene TRBD1, 6 bases. This receptor was identified in a woman aged 40 to 75 with stage III lung adenocarcinoma. This CDR3 reads CASSPTGPGEKLFF. CDR3 DNA sequence: TGTGCCAGCTCGCCGACAGGCCCGGGGGAAAAACTGTTTTTT.